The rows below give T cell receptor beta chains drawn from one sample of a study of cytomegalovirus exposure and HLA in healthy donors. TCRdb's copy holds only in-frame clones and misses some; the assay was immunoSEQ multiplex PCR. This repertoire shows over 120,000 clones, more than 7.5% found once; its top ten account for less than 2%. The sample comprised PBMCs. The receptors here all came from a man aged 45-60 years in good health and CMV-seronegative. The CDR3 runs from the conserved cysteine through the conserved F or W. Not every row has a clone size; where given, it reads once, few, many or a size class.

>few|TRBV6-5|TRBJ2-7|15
CASSYSGTGPYEQYF
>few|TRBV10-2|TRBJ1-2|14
CASSAVSSTYGYTF
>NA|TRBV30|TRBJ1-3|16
CAWSVLGRTGGNTIYF
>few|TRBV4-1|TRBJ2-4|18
CASSQAKTSGGPHDIQYF
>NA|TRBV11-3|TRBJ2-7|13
CASSSDRTGEQYF
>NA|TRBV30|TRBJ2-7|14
CAWSRGPRRGEQYF
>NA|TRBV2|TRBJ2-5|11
CASSAGETQYF
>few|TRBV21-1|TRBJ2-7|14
CASRNRDRPYEQYF
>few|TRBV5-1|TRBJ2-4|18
CASSWGQGAGGSKNIQYF
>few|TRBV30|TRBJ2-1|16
CAWSVQTSGNYNEQFF
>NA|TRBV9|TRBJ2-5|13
CASSPRQGETQYF
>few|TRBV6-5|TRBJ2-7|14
CASHPHRGFDEQYF
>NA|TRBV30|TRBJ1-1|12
CAWSVRRTEAFF
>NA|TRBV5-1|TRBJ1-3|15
CASSLDPSSGNTIYF
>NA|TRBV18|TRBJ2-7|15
CASSPSGDAEREQYF
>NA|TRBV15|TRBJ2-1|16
CATSRMGLAGDNEQFF
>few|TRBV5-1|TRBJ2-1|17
CASSLGPPSGRYNEQFF
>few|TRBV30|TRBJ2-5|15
CAWSRGLGNQETQYF
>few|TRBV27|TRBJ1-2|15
CASSLSVAGYYGYTF
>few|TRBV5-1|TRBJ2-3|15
CASSPSVGFTDTQYF
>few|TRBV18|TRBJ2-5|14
CASSLAGGQETQYF
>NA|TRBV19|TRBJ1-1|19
CASSTSGGQEDRTHTEAFF
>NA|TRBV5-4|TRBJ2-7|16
CASSLASVPGADEQYF